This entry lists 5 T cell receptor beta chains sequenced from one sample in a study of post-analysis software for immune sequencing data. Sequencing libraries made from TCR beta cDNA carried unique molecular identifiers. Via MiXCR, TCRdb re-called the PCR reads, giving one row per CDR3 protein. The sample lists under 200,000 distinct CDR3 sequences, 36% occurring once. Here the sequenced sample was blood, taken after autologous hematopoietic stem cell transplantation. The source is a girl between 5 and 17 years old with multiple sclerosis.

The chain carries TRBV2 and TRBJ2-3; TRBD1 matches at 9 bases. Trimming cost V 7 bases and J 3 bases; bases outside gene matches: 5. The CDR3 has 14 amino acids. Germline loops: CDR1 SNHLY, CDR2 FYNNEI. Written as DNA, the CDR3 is TGTGCCAGCAAGCGGACAGGGGTGACAGATACGCAGTATTTT. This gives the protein CASKRTGVTDTQYF. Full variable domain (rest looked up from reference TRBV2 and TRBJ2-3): EPEVTQTPSHQVTQMGQEVILRCVPISNHLYFYWYRQILGQKVEFLVSFYNNEISEKSEIFDDQFSVERPDGSNFTLKIRSTKLEDSAMYFCASKRTGVTDTQYFGPGTRLTVL.

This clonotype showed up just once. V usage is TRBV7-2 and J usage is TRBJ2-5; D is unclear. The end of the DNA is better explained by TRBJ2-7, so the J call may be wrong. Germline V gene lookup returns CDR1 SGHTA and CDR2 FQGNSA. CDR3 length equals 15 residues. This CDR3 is CASSLASISSYEQYF. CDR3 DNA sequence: TGTGCCAGCAGCTTAGCTAGCATATCGTCCTACGAGCAGTACTTC.

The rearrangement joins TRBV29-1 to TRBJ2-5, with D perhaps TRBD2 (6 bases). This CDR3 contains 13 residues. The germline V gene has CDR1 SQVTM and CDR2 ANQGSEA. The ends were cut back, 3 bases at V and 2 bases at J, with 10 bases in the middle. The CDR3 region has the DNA TGCAGCGTTGATTGGGCGGGACAAGAGACCCAGTACTTC. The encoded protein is CSVDWAGQETQYF.

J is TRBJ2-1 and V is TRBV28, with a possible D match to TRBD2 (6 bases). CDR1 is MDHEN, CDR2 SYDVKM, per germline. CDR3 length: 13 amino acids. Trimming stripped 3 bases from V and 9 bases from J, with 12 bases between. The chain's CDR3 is CASSFLGDSEQFF. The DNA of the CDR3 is TGTGCCAGCAGTTTCTTAGGGGACTCTGAGCAGTTCTTC.

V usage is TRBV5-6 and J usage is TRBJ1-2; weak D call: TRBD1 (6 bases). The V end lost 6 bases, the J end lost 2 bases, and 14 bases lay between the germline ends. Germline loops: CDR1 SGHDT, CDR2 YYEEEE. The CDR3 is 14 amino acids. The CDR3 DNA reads TGTGCCAGCAAACCGGGGGCCACAAACTATGGCTACACCTTC. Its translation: CASKPGATNYGYTF.